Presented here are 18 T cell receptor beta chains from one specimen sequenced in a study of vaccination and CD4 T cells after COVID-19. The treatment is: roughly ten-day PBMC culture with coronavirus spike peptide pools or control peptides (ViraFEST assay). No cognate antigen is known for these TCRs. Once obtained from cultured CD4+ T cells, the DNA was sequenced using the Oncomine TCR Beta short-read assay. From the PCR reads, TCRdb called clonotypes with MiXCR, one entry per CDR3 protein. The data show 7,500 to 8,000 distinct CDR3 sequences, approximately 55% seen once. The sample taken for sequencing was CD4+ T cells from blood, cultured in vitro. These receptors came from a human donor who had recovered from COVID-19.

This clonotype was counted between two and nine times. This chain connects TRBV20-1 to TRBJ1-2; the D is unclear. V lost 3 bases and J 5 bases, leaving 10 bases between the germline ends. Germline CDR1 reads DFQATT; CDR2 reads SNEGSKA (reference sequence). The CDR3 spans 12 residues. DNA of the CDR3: TGCAGTGCTAGTTCGGGGTATTATGGCTACACCTTC. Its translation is CSASSGYYGYTF.

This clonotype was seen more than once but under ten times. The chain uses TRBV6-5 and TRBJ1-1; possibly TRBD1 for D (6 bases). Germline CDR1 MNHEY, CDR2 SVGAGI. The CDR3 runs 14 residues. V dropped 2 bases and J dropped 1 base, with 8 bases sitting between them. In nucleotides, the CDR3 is TGTGCCAGCAGTTACCAGGGGCCGAACACTGAAGCTTTCTTT. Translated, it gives CASSYQGPNTEAFF.

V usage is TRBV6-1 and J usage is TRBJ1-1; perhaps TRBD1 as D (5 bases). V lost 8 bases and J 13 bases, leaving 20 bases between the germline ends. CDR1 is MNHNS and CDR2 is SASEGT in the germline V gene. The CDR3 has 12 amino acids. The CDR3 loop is CASEGAKGKFFF. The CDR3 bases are TGTGCCAGCGAAGGGGCAAAGGGAAAATTTTTCTTT.

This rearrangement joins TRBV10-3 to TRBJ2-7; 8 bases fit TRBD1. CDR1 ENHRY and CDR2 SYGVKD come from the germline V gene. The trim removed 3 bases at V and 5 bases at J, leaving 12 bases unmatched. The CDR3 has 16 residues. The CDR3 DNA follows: TGTGCCATCAGTGAACAGGGGGGTGGCACAGTCCACGAGCAGTACTTC. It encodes CAISEQGGGTVHEQYF.

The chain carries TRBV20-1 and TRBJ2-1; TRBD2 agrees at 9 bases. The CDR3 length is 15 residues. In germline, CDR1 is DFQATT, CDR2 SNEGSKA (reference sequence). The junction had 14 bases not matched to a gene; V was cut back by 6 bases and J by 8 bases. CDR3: CSADKTSGRRDEQFF. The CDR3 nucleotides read TGCAGTGCAGACAAGACCAGCGGGAGGCGGGATGAGCAGTTCTTC.

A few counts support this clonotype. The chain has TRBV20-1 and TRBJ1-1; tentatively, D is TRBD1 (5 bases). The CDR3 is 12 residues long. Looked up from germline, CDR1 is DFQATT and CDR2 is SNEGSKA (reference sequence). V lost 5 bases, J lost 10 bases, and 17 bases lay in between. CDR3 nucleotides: TGCAGTGCTGGAGGACAAAACTTGGGAGCTTTCTTT. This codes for CSAGGQNLGAFF.

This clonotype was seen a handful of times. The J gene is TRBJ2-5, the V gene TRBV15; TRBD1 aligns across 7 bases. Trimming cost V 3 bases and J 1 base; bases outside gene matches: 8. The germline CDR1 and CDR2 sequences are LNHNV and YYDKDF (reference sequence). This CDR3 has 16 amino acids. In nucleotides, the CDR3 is TGTGCCACCAGCAGCCGATCCGGGACAGTCCAAGAGACCCAGTACTTC. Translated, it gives CATSSRSGTVQETQYF.

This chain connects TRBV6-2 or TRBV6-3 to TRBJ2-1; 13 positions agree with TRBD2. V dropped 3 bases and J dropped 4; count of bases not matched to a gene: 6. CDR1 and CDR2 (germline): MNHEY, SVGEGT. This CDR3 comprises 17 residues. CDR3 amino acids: CASSYRTSGSWYNEQFF. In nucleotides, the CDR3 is TGTGCCAGCAGTTATCGGACTAGCGGGAGTTGGTACAATGAGCAGTTCTTC.

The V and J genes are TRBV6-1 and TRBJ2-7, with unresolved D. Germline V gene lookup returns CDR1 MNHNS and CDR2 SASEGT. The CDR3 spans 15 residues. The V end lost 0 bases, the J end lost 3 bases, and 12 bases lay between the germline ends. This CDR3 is CASSEADPQVYEQYF. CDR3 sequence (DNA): TGTGCCAGCAGTGAAGCAGACCCCCAGGTCTACGAGCAGTACTTC.

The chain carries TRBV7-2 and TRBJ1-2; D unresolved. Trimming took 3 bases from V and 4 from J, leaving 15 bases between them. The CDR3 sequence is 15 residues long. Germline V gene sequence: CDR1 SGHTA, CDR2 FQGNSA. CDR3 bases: TGTGCCAGCAGCTTTCGGAACGCCGGCGGCTATGGCTACACCTTC. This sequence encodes CASSFRNAGGYGYTF. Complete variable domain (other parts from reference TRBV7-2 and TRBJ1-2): GAGVSQSPSNKVTEKGKDVELRCDPISGHTALYWYRQSLGQGLEFLIYFQGNSAPDKSGLPSDRFSAERTGGSVSTLTIQRTQQEDSAVYLCASSFRNAGGYGYTFGSGTRLTVV.

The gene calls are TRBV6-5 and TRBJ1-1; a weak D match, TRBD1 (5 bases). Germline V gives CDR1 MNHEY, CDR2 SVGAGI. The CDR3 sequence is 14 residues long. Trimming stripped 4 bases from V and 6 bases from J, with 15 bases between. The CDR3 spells CASSWGGSLAEAFF. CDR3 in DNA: TGTGCCAGCAGTTGGGGGGGGAGCCTAGCTGAAGCTTTCTTT.

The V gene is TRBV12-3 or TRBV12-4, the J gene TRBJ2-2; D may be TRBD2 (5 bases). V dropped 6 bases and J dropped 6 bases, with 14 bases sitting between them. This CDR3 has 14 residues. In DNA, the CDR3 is TGTGCCAGCAGGAGAGCCTTGCGGGCCGGGGAGCTGTTTTTT. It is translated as CASRRALRAGELFF.

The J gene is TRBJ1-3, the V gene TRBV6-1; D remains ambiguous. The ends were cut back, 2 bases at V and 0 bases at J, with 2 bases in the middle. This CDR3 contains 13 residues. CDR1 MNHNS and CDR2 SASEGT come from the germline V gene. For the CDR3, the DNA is TGTGCCAGCAGTGAATTCTCTGGAAACACCATATATTTT. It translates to CASSEFSGNTIYF.

The CDR3 protein is CASSLPLGGGYGYTF. The DNA of the CDR3 is TGTGCCAGCAGTTTGCCCTTAGGAGGGGGCTATGGCTACACCTTC. This rearrangement joins TRBV6-5 to TRBJ1-2; the D gene is possibly TRBD1 (6 bases). CDR1 and CDR2 from the germline V gene are MNHEY and SVGAGI. CDR3 length: 15 amino acids. Trimming cost V 4 bases and J 4 bases, with 16 bases left between them.

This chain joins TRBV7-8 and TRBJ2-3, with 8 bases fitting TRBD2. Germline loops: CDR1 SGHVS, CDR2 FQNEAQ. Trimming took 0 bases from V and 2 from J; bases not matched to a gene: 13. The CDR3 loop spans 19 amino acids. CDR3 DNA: TGTGCCAGCAGCTTAGCCCGCTTCGGGACTAGAAAATTCACAGATACGCAGTATTTT. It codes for CASSLARFGTRKFTDTQYF.

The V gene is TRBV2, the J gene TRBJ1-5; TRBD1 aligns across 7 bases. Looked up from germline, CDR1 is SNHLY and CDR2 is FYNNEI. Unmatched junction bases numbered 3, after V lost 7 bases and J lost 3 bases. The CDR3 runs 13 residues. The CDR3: CASTDRDNQPQHF. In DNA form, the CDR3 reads TGTGCCAGCACCGACAGGGACAATCAGCCCCAGCATTTT.

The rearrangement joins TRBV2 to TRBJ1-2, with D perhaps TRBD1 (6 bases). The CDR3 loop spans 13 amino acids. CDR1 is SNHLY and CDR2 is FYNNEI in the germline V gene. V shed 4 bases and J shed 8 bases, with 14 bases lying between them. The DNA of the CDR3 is TGTGCCAGCAGTGGGATGGGGGCGCGGGGCTACACCTTC. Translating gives CASSGMGARGYTF.

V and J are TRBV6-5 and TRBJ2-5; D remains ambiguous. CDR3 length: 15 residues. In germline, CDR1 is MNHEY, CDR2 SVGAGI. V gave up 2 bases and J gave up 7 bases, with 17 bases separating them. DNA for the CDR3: TGTGCCAGCAGTTACACGGCAGGTGGCGAGAGGACCCAGTACTTC. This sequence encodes CASSYTAGGERTQYF.